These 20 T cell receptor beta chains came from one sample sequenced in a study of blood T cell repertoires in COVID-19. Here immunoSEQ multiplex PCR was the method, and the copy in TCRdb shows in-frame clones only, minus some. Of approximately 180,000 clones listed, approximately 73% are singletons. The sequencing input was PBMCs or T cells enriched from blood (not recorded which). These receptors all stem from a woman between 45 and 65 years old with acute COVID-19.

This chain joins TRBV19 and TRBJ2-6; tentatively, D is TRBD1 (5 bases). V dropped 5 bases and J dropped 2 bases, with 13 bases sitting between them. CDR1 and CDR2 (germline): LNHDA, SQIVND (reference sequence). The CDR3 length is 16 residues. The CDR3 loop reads CASSRQGGTGANVLTF. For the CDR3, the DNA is TGTGCCAGTAGTCGGCAGGGCGGAACTGGGGCCAACGTCCTGACTTTC.

The CDR3 loop is CASSGRTDGRPKNLHF. CDR3 nucleotides: TGTGCCAGCAGCGGAAGAACGGACGGGAGACCCAAGAACCTCCACTTT. This chain uses TRBV11-2 with TRBJ1-6; D unclear. The V gene lost 5 bases and the J gene lost 15 bases, with 26 bases spanning the gap. The length of the CDR3 is 16 residues. Germline assignment: CDR1 SGHAT and CDR2 FQNNGV.

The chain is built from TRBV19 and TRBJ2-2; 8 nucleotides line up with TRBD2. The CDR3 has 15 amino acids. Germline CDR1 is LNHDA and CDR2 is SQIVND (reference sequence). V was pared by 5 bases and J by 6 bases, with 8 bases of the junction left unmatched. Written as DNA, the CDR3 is TGTGCCAGTAGTGTACTGCGGGGGGCCCCCGGGGAGCTGTTTTTT. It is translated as CASSVLRGAPGELFF.

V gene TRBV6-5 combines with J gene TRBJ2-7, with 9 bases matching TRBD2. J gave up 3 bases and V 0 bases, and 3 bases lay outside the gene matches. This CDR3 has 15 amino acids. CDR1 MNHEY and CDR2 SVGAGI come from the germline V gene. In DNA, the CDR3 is TGTGCCAGCAGTTACTCAGGCGGGGGGGACTACGAGCAGTACGTC. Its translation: CASSYSGGGDYEQYV.

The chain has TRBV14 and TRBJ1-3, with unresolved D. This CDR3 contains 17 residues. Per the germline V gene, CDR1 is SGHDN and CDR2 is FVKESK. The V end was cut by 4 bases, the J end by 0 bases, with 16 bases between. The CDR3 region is CASSPLVDGVSGNTIYF. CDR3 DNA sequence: TGTGCCAGCAGCCCACTCGTCGACGGAGTCTCTGGAAACACCATATATTTT. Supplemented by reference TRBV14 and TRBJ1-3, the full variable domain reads EAGVTQFPSHSVIEKGQTVTLRCDPISGHDNLYWYRRVMGKEIKFLLHFVKESKQDESGMPNNRFLAERTGGTYSTLKVQPAELEDSGVYFCASSPLVDGVSGNTIYFGEGSWLTVV.

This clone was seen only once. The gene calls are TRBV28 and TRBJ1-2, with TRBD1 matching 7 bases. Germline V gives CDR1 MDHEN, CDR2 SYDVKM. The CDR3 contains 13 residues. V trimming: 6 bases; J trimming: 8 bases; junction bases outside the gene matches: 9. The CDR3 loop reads CASRTRQGLGYTF. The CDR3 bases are TGTGCCAGCAGAACAAGACAGGGTCTCGGCTACACCTTC.

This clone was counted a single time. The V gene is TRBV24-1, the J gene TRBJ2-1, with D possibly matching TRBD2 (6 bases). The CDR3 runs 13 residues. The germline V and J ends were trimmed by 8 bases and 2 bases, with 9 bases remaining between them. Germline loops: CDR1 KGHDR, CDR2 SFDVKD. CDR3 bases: TGTGCCACCAATGGAGGGCCCTACAATGAGCAGTTCTTC. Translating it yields CATNGGPYNEQFF.

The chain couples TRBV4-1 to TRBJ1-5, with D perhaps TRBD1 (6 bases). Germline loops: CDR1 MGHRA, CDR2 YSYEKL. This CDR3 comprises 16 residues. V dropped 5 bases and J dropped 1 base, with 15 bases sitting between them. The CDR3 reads CASSDRNRVSNQPQHF. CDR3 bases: TGCGCCAGCAGCGACCGAAACAGGGTAAGCAATCAGCCCCAGCATTTT.

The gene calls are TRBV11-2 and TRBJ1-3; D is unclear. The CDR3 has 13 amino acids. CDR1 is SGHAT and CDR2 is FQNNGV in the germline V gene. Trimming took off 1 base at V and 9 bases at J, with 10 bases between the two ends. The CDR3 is CASSLGLHGTIYF. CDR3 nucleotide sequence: TGTGCCAGCAGCTTAGGCCTCCACGGCACCATATATTTT.

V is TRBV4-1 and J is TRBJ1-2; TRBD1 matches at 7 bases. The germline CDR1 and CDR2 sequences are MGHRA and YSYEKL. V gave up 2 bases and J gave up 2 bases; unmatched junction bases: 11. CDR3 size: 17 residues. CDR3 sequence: CASSQPQGQPLNYGYTF. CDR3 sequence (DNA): TGCGCCAGCAGCCAACCTCAGGGACAGCCATTAAACTATGGCTACACCTTC.

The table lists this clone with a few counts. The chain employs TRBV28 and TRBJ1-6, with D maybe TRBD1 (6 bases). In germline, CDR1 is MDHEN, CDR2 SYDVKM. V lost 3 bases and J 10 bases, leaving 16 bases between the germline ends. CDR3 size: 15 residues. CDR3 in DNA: TGTGCCAGCAGTTTTAAGGGGGAGAGGCGCTCACCCCTCCACTTT. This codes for CASSFKGERRSPLHF. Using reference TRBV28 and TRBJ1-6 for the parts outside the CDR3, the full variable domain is DVKVTQSSRYLVKRTGEKVFLECVQDMDHENMFWYRQDPGLGLRLIYFSYDVKMKEKGDIPEGYSVSREKKERFSLILESASTNQTSMYLCASSFKGERRSPLHFGNGTRLTVT.

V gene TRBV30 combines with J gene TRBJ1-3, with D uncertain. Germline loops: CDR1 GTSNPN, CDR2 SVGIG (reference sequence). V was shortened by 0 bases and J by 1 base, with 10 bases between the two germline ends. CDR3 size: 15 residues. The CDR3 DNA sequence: TGTGCCTGGAGTGTAACCGGGTTTTCTGGAAACACCATATATTTT. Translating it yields CAWSVTGFSGNTIYF.

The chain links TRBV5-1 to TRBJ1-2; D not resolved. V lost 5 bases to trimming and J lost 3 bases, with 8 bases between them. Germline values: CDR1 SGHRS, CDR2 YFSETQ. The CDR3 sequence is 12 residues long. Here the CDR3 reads CASSQEDYGYTF. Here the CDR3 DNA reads TGCGCCAGCAGTCAGGAGGACTATGGCTACACCTTC.

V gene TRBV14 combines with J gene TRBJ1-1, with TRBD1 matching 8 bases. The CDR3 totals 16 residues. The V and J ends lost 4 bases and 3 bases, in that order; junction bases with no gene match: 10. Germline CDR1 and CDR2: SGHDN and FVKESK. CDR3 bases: TGTGCCAGCAGCCTTTTACAGGGGGAGTATCACACTGAAGCTTTCTTT. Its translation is CASSLLQGEYHTEAFF.

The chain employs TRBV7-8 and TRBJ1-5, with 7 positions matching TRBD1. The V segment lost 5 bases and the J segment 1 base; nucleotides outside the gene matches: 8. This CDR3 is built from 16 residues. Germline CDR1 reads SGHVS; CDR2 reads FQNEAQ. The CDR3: CASSLRDRSSNQPQHF. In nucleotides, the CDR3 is TGTGCCAGCAGCCTACGGGACAGATCAAGCAATCAGCCCCAGCATTTT. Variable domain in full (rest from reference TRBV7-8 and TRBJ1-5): GAGVSQSPRYKVAKRGQDVALRCDPISGHVSLFWYQQALGQGPEFLTYFQNEAQLDKSGLPSDRFFAERPEGSVSTLKIQRTQQEDSAVYLCASSLRDRSSNQPQHFGDGTRLSIL.

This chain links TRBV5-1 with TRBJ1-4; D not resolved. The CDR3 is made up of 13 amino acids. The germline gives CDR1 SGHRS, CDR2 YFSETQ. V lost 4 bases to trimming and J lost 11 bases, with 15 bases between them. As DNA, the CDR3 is TGCGCCAGCAGCCTCAACTTCGGTGAGAAACTGTTTTTT. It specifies CASSLNFGEKLFF.

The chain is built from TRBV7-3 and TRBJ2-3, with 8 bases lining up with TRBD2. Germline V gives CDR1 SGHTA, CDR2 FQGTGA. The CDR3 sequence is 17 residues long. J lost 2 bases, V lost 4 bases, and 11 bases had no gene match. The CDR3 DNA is TGTGCCAGCAGCTCCCCCCGAGGCGGGGGGCCCACAGATACGCAGTATTTT. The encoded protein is CASSSPRGGGPTDTQYF.

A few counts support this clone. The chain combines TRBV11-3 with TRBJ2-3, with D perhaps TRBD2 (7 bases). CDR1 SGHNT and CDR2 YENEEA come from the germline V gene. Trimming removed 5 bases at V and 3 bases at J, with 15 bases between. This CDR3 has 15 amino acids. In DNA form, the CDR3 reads TGTGCCAGCAGCCCGGGGGGCGGCGGAACAGATACGCAGTATTTT. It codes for CASSPGGGGTDTQYF.

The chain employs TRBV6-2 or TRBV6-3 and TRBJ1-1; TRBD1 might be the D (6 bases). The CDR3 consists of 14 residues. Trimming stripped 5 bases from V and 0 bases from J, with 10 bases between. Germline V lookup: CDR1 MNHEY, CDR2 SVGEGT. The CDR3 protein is CASSKQGLNTEAFF. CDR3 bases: TGTGCCAGCAGTAAACAGGGCCTGAACACTGAAGCTTTCTTT.

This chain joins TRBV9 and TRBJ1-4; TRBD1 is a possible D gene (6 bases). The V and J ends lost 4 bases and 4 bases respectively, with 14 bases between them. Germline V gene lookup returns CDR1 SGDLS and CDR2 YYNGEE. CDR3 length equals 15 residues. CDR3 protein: CASSPAGQSNEKLFF. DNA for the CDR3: TGTGCCAGCAGCCCCGCAGGACAGAGTAATGAAAAACTGTTTTTT.